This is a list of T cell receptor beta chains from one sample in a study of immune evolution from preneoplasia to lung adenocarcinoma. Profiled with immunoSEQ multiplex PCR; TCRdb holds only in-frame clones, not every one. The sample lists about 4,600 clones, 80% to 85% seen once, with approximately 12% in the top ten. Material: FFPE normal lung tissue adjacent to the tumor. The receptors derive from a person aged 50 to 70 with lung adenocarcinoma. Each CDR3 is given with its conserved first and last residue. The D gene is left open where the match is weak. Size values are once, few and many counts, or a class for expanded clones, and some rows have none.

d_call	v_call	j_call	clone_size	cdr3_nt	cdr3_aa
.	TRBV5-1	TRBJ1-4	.	TGCGCCAGCAGCCCCAGGTCTGGGGAAAAACTGTTTTTT	CASSPRSGEKLFF
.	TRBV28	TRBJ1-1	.	TGTGCCAGCAGTTCCTCTCCCCCCCGTGAAGCTTTCTTT	CASSSSPPREAFF
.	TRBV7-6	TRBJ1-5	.	TGTGCCAGCAGCCCCATAGACGGACTCAAGCATTTT	CASSPIDGLKHF
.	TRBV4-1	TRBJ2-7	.	TGCGCCAGCAGCCAAGGGGCATACCCAACCTACGAGCAGTACTTC	CASSQGAYPTYEQYF
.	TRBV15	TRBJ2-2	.	TGTGCCACCAGCGACACCGGGGAGCTGTTTTTT	CATSDTGELFF
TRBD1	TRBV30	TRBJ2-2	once	TGTGCCTGGAGTGGGGACAGGGAGAACACCGGGGAGCTGTTTTTT	CAWSGDRENTGELFF
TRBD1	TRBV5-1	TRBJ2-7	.	TGCGCCAGCAGCTTGGATGGACAGGGGATGGAGCAGTACTTC	CASSLDGQGMEQYF
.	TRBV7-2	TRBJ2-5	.	TGTGCCAGCAGCTTAGGGGAGTTGGAGACCCAGTACTTC	CASSLGELETQYF
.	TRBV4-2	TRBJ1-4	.	TGTGCCAGCAGCCAAGTAGACCGGGACTACTTCGAACTGTTTTTT	CASSQVDRDYFELFF
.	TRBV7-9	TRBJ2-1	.	TGTGCCAGCCGACGGACATTTGGACCCTCCAGGCAGTTCTTC	CASRRTFGPSRQFF
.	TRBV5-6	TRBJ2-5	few	TGTGCCAGCAGCTTTTCGCGGCTAGGGCTTTTGGTGGAGACCCAGTACTTC	CASSFSRLGLLVETQYF
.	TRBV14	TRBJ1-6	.	TGTGCCAGCAGCCAGCGGATCACACCCCTCCACTTT	CASSQRITPLHF
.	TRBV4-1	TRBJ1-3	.	TGCGCCAGCAGCCGCATAAGGGGGGACTCTGGAAACACCATATATTTT	CASSRIRGDSGNTIYF
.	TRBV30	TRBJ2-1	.	TGTGCCTGGAGTCGACAGGAGGATGAGCAGTTCTTC	CAWSRQEDEQFF
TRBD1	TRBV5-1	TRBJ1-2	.	TGCGCTAGCAGCCCCACGACCGGGACAGACGGCTACACCTTC	CASSPTTGTDGYTF
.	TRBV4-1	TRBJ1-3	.	TGCGCCAGCAGCCAAGTTCGACCGCTCTCTGGAAACACCATATATTTT	CASSQVRPLSGNTIYF
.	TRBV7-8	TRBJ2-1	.	TGTGCCAGCAGCTTAGGAGGGACTTCCGACTACAATGAGCAGTTCTTC	CASSLGGTSDYNEQFF
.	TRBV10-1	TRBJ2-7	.	TGCGCCAGCACCTACGAGCAGTACTTC	CASTYEQYF
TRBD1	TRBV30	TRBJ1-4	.	TGTGCCTGGGGACAGGAAGGTGAAAAACTGTTTTTT	CAWGQEGEKLFF
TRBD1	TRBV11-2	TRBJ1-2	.	TGTGCCAGCAGCTTAGGGACAGGGGATGGCTACACCTTC	CASSLGTGDGYTF
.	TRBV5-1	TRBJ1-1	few	TGCGCCAGCAGCTTCACGGGTGACACTGAAGCTTTCTTT	CASSFTGDTEAFF
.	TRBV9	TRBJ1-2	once	TGTGCCAGCAGCGTAGGGCAGGGCTATGGCTACACCTTC	CASSVGQGYGYTF
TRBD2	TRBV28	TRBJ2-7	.	TGTGCCAGCAGTTCGGCGGGAGGCACCTCCTACGAGCAGTACTTC	CASSSAGGTSYEQYF